This entry features one T cell receptor beta chain sequence. This entry belongs to a study of blood T cell repertoires in COVID-19. Study information: Acute and convalescent COVID-19 samples came from the United States, Italy and Spain.

Patients from Seattle were sampled longitudinally, starting during active infection. Profiled with immunoSEQ multiplex PCR; TCRdb holds only in-frame clones, not every one. The sample consists of 250,000 to 350,000 clones, around 85% of them appearing once. This CDR3 contains 14 residues. Germline loops: CDR1 LGHDT, CDR2 YNNKEL (reference sequence). Germline trimming cut 4 bases from V and 5 bases from J; bases unmatched to any gene: 5. The TCR sequence derives from a human donor with COVID-19, enrolled during active disease. The donor label of this sample is uncertain. Specimen: peripheral blood. V is TRBV3-1 (or the pseudogene TRBV3-2) and J is TRBJ2-5, with 9 nucleotides matching TRBD2. The CDR3 nucleotides are TGTGCCAGCAGCCTGGGACTAGCATGGGAGACCCAGTACTTC. Protein sequence: CASSLGLAWETQYF.